Below are 22 T cell receptor beta chains sequenced from a single sample in a study of T cell responses to AZD1222 COVID-19 vaccine. Repertoires were generated with immunoSEQ multiplex PCR, while TCRdb's copy carries only in-frame clones and drops some. The sample records 150,000 to 200,000 clones, 85% to 90% being singletons. The sample here was peripheral blood, taken on day 0 of AZD1222 vaccination. Receptors originate from an adult in good health.

The V and J genes are TRBV19 and TRBJ1-2, with 9 bases that match TRBD1. The germline V gene encodes CDR1 LNHDA and CDR2 SQIVND (reference sequence). V lost 5 bases and J lost 3; bases outside the gene matches: 7. The CDR3 contains 15 residues. As DNA, the CDR3 is TGTGCCAGTAGTCTCCGGGACAGGGTGGACTATGGCTACACCTTC. It codes for CASSLRDRVDYGYTF.

The chain employs TRBV7-3 and TRBJ2-3, with a weak D call TRBD2 (6 bases). Trimming took off 1 base at V and 3 bases at J, with 14 bases between the two ends. The CDR3 spans 16 residues. From germline, CDR1 is SGHTA and CDR2 FQGTGA. This chain's CDR3 is CASSLMEAGITDTQYF. The DNA of the CDR3 is TGTGCCAGCAGCTTAATGGAGGCGGGGATTACAGATACGCAGTATTTT.

This chain connects TRBV6-5 to TRBJ1-1; TRBD1 might be the D (6 bases). Trimming took 7 bases from V and 10 from J, leaving 13 bases between them. CDR1 and CDR2 from the germline V gene are MNHEY and SVGAGI. CDR3 length: 11 amino acids. CDR3 DNA: TGTGCCAGCACCAAGGGGGAGGGAGCTTTCTTT. Protein sequence: CASTKGEGAFF.

The J gene is TRBJ2-3, the V gene TRBV4-2; D is possibly TRBD2 (6 bases). Trimming took 2 bases from V and 2 from J, leaving 20 bases between them. There are 18 residues in the CDR3. The germline V gene encodes CDR1 LGHNA and CDR2 YNFKEQ. The CDR3 sequence is CASSQYPIRGSVTDTQYF. CDR3 coding DNA: TGTGCCAGCAGCCAATACCCGATTCGGGGGTCCGTCACAGATACGCAGTATTTT.

This rearrangement joins TRBV7-9 to TRBJ2-7; 7 bases fit TRBD1. Germline CDR1 SEHNR, CDR2 FQNEAQ (reference sequence). This CDR3 contains 15 residues. Trimming took 3 bases from V and 2 from J; bases not matched to a gene: 7. The DNA of the CDR3 is TGTGCCAGCAGCTTCGACAGGGCGATTACCTACGAGCAGTACGTC. Translation gives CASSFDRAITYEQYV.

V and J are TRBV5-1 and TRBJ1-2, with 8 bases matching TRBD1. In germline, CDR1 is SGHRS, CDR2 YFSETQ. This CDR3 comprises 14 residues. With V trimmed by 0 bases and J by 4 bases, 2 bases remained unmatched. The CDR3 DNA sequence: TGCGCCAGCAGCTTGGCCACAGGGGGCTATGGCTACACCTTC. Amino acid sequence: CASSLATGGYGYTF. The whole variable domain, remainder taken from reference TRBV5-1 and TRBJ1-2, is KAGVTQTPRYLIKTRGQQVTLSCSPISGHRSVSWYQQTPGQGLQFLFEYFSETQRNKGNFPGRFSGRQFSNSRSEMNVSTLELGDSALYLCASSLATGGYGYTFGSGTRLTVV.

The rearrangement links TRBV19 to TRBJ1-2, with 8 bases lining up with TRBD1. Germline trimming cut 4 bases from V and 6 bases from J; bases unmatched to any gene: 7. CDR1 is LNHDA, CDR2 SQIVND, per germline (reference sequence). CDR3 length: 14 residues. Here the CDR3 DNA reads TGTGCCAGTAGTAGAACCGGGACAGGAGATGGCTACACCTTC. Protein product: CASSRTGTGDGYTF.

This chain connects TRBV7-8 to TRBJ1-2; TRBD1 matches 7 bases. V lost 1 base, J lost 7 bases, and 6 bases stayed unmatched. Germline assignment: CDR1 SGHVS and CDR2 FQNEAQ. This CDR3 is built from 14 residues. CDR3 sequence: CASSLVDRARGYTF. DNA of the CDR3: TGTGCCAGCAGCTTAGTCGACAGGGCCCGTGGCTACACCTTC.

The V call is TRBV10-3, the J call TRBJ1-3; no clear D gene. CDR3 length: 14 amino acids. Germline-derived CDR1 and CDR2 are ENHRY and SYGVKD. V was clipped by 3 bases and J by 0 bases, with 6 bases between them. CDR3 in amino acids: CAISDSNSGNTIYF. The CDR3 DNA reads TGTGCCATCAGTGACAGCAACTCTGGAAACACCATATATTTT.

V and J are TRBV4-1 and TRBJ2-3; D perhaps matches TRBD2 (6 bases). The CDR3 loop spans 14 amino acids. Germline-derived CDR1 and CDR2 are MGHRA and YSYEKL. Trimming removed 1 base at V and 5 bases at J, with 10 bases between. Here the CDR3 DNA reads TGCGCCAGCAGCCAAGGAAAAGCGGGAGATACGCAGTATTTT. This encodes CASSQGKAGDTQYF.

The V gene is TRBV10-2, the J gene TRBJ1-3; no definite D call. Germline V CDR1 and CDR2: WSHSY, SAAADI. The V end lost 8 bases, the J end lost 0 bases, and 14 bases lay between the germline ends. The CDR3 is 15 residues long. CDR3 amino acids: CASRLGVTSGNTIYF. Here the CDR3 DNA reads TGCGCCAGCCGCCTAGGAGTCACCTCTGGAAACACCATATATTTT.

This clone showed up just a few times. This chain uses TRBV3-1 (or the pseudogene TRBV3-2) with TRBJ1-2; the D gene is possibly TRBD1 (6 bases). V was pared by 1 base and J by 2 bases, with 14 bases between. This CDR3 is built from 16 residues. Germline assignment: CDR1 LGHDT and CDR2 YNNKEL (reference sequence). The CDR3 DNA reads as TGTGCCAGCAGCCAAGCCCCCCTACAGGGCAACTATGGCTACACCTTC. Translation gives CASSQAPLQGNYGYTF.

This clone was recorded once. The chain carries TRBV10-2 and TRBJ2-2, with D possibly matching TRBD2 (5 bases). Trimming pared 5 bases from V and 1 base from J, leaving 14 bases between. CDR3 length: 16 residues. Germline CDR1 WSHSY, CDR2 SAAADI. The CDR3, as DNA: TGCGCCAGCAGTCCTGGACTCCCTCTGAACACCGGGGAGCTGTTTTTT. Protein product: CASSPGLPLNTGELFF.

In nucleotides, the CDR3 is TGTGCCAGTAGTGCCATCCTAGGTTTTTTCACAGATACGCAGTATTTT. Protein sequence: CASSAILGFFTDTQYF. The V and J genes are TRBV19 and TRBJ2-3; no clear D gene. Trimming removed 5 bases at V and 2 bases at J, with 17 bases between. CDR1 and CDR2 (germline): LNHDA, SQIVND (reference sequence). There are 16 residues in the CDR3. Full variable domain (rest looked up from reference TRBV19 and TRBJ2-3): DGGITQSPKYLFRKEGQNVTLSCEQNLNHDAMYWYRQDPGQGLRLIYYSQIVNDFQKGDIAEGYSVSREKKESFPLTVTSAQKNPTAFYLCASSAILGFFTDTQYFGPGTRLTVL.

The chain recombines TRBV5-1 with TRBJ2-3, with 7 bases lining up with TRBD2. This CDR3 comprises 15 residues. Trimming took 0 bases from V and 1 from J; bases not matched to a gene: 2. Germline V gene sequence: CDR1 SGHRS, CDR2 YFSETQ. CDR3 residues: CASSLGSGGTDTQYF. CDR3 nucleotide sequence: TGCGCCAGCAGCTTGGGGAGCGGGGGCACAGATACGCAGTATTTT.

The chain carries TRBV18 and TRBJ2-2; 7 nucleotides line up with TRBD1. The CDR3 totals 14 residues. V dropped 3 bases and J dropped 4; count of bases not matched to a gene: 2. CDR1 and CDR2 (germline): KGHSH, LQKENI. This CDR3 is CASSPGTVTGELFF. The CDR3 nucleotides read TGTGCCAGCTCACCCGGGACAGTCACCGGGGAGCTGTTTTTT.

The chain employs TRBV18 and TRBJ2-7, with D tentatively TRBD2 (5 bases). The CDR3 sequence is 13 residues long. Germline assignment: CDR1 KGHSH and CDR2 LQKENI. V was cut by 3 bases and J by 8 bases, with 14 bases left in between. The CDR3 sequence is CASSPNSADQQYV. The CDR3 coding sequence is TGTGCCAGCTCACCCAACTCAGCGGACCAGCAGTACGTC.

The chain has TRBV4-2 and TRBJ2-1; D ambiguous. CDR1 is LGHNA and CDR2 is YNFKEQ in the germline V gene. The CDR3 consists of 19 residues. The germline V and J ends were trimmed by 5 bases and 0 bases, with 23 bases remaining between them. CDR3 nucleotide sequence: TGTGCCAGCAGCTTAGAAGCATGGGCCAGCACAAACTCCTACAATGAGCAGTTCTTC. Residues: CASSLEAWASTNSYNEQFF.

This clone was seen a few times. The rearrangement joins TRBV7-9 to TRBJ1-1; D remains ambiguous. CDR3 length: 13 amino acids. With 2 bases removed from V and 3 bases from J, the gap between germline ends came to 7 bases. CDR1 and CDR2 (germline): SEHNR, FQNEAQ (reference sequence). The DNA for the CDR3 is TGTGCCAGCAGCTTATTACTTGACACTGAAGCTTTCTTT. Residues: CASSLLLDTEAFF.

V gene TRBV29-1 combines with J gene TRBJ1-4, with unresolved D. Germline values: CDR1 SQVTM, CDR2 ANQGSEA. The CDR3 consists of 13 residues. V lost 3 bases to trimming and J lost 3 bases, with 8 bases between them. In DNA, the CDR3 is TGCAGCGTTGAGGTGGCGTCTAATGAAAAACTGTTTTTT. Protein product: CSVEVASNEKLFF.

This chain connects TRBV27 to TRBJ2-1; 8 bases are shared with TRBD2. J gave up 8 bases and V 8 bases, and 5 bases lay outside the gene matches. The CDR3 runs 12 residues. Germline values: CDR1 MNHEY, CDR2 SMNVEV (reference sequence). The CDR3: CASRRGGDEQFF. The CDR3 bases are TGTGCCAGCCGCCGGGGGGGCGATGAGCAGTTCTTC.

CDR3 protein: CASHESPGHQMNTEAFF. In nucleotides, the CDR3 is TGCGCCAGTCACGAATCACCGGGACACCAAATGAACACTGAAGCTTTCTTT. The J gene is TRBJ1-1, the V gene TRBV23-1; D is possibly TRBD1 (6 bases). TRBV23-1 is an ORF, with its function uncertain. CDR3 size: 17 residues. Trimming shortened V by 9 bases and J by 0 bases, and 23 bases separated the two germline ends.